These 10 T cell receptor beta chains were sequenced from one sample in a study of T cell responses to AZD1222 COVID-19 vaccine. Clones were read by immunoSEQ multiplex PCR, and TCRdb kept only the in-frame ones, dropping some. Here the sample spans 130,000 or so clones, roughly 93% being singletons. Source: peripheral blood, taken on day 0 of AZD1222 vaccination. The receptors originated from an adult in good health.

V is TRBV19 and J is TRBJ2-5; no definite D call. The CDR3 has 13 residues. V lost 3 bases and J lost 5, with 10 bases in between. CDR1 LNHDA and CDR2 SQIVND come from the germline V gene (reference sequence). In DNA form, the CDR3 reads TGTGCCAGTAGTATTGGACGGTTGGAGACCCAGTACTTC. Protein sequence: CASSIGRLETQYF.

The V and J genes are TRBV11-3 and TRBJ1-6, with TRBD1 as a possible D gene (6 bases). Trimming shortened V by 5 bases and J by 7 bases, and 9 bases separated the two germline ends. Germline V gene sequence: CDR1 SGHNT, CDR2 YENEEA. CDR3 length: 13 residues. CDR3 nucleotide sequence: TGTGCCAGCAGCCTTACAGGGAATTCACCCCTCCACTTT. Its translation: CASSLTGNSPLHF. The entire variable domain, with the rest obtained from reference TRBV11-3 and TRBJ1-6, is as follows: EAGVVQSPRYKIIEKKQPVAFWCNPISGHNTLYWYLQNLGQGPELLIRYENEEAVDDSQLPKDRFSAERLKGVDSTLKIQPAELGDSAVYLCASSLTGNSPLHFGNGTRLTVT.

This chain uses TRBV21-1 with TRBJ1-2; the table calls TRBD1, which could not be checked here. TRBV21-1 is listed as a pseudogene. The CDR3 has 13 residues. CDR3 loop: CASSKAPRGGYTF. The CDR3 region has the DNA TGTGCCAGCAGCAAAGCGCCCAGGGGTGGCTACACCTTC.

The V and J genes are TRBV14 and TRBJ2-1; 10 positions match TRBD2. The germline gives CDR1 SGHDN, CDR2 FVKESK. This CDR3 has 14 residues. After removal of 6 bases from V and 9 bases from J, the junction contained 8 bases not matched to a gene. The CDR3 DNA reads TGTGCCAGCAGGAGGCTAGCGGGAGTCGGTGAGCAGTTCTTC. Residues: CASRRLAGVGEQFF.

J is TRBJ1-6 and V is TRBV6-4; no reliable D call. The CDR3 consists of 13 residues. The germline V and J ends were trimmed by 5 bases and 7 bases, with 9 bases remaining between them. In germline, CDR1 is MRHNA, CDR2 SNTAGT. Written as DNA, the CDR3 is TGTGCCAGCAGTTCTGACTGGAATTCACCCCTCCACTTT. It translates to CASSSDWNSPLHF.

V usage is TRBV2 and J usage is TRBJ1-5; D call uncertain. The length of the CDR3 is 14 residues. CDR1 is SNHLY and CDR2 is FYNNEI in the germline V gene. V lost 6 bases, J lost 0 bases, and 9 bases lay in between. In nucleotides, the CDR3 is TGTGCCAGCAGCCAGGCAAATAGCAATCAGCCCCAGCATTTT. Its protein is CASSQANSNQPQHF.

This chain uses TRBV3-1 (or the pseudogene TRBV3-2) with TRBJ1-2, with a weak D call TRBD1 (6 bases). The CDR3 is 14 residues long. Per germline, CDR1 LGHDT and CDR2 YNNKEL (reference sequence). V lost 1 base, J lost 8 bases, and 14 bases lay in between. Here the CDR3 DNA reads TGTGCCAGCAGCCAAGTGGGGCCCACAGGGGGCTACACCTTC. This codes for CASSQVGPTGGYTF.

The CDR3: CASSVTSGNNEQFF. The DNA of the CDR3 is TGTGCCAGCAGCGTGACTAGCGGGAACAATGAGCAGTTCTTC. V is TRBV9 and J is TRBJ2-1, with TRBD2 matching over 11 bases. This CDR3 contains 14 residues. The V and J ends lost 2 bases and 5 bases, in that order; junction bases with no gene match: 0. The germline V gene encodes CDR1 SGDLS and CDR2 YYNGEE.

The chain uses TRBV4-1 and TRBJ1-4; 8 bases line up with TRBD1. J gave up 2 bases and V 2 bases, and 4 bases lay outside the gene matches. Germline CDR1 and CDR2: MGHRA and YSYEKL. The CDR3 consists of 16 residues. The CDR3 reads CASSQPNRGTNEKLFF. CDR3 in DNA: TGCGCCAGCAGCCAACCAAACAGGGGGACTAATGAAAAACTGTTTTTT.

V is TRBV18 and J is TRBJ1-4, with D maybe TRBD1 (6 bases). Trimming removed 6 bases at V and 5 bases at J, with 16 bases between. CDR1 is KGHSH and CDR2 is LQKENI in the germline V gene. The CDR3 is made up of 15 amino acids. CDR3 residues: CASSPRRGANEKLFF. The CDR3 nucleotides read TGTGCCAGCTCGCCCAGGCGGGGGGCAAATGAAAAACTGTTTTTT.